This TCR beta chain was identified during a study of OX40 agonist ivuxolimab in advanced cancers. Study-level results: At 0.1 to 3.0 mg/kg, clonal expansion of CD4+ and CD8+ blood T cells had occurred by week 6. Nonresponders, in some cases, also had low normalized T-cell clonal expansion. More expanded clones were found, on average, in CD8+ than in CD4+ T cells.

Germline assignment: CDR1 SGHVS and CDR2 FQNEAQ. The CDR3 has 15 residues. Trimming stripped 1 base from V and 2 bases from J, with 8 bases between. To note about this clone: Its antigen is not identified.

Sequencing was performed with immunoSEQ multiplex PCR; in TCRdb, only in-frame clones are kept and a portion is missing. This sample has 70,000 to 80,000 clones, with 88% found just once. The chain is built from TRBV7-8 and TRBJ2-2; the D is unclear. Sequenced here: CD4+ or CD8+ T cells sorted from blood, sampled in a trial of the OX40 agonist ivuxolimab. The TCR comes from an adult with an advanced solid tumor such as melanoma, head and neck, liver or kidney cancer. The CDR3, as DNA: TGTGCCAGCAGCTTAGGCGGCAGCAACACCGGGGAGCTGTTTTTT. Amino acids: CASSLGGSNTGELFF.